A single sample is the source of the 32 T cell receptor beta chains below, sequenced in a study of metastatic and nonmetastatic thyroid tumors. TCRdb reprocessed the PCR reads via MiXCR. Seen here are about 93,000 clones, roughly an eighth observed once, and the top ten hold over 9%. Treatment of any kind had been given to no patient before thyroid surgery. Sequencing was performed on blood. The receptors originated from a female donor with papillary thyroid cancer or a benign thyroid nodule (not recorded which). Some clones in this sample may be carry-over from other donors' samples.

This clone was found once. The gene calls are TRBV30 and TRBJ1-2; tentatively, D is TRBD1 (6 bases). Germline loops: CDR1 GTSNPN, CDR2 SVGIG (reference sequence). Trimming pared 4 bases from V and 3 bases from J, leaving 12 bases between. The CDR3 extends over 13 amino acids. The CDR3 protein is CAWNRDTDYGYTF. As DNA, the CDR3 is TGTGCCTGGAATCGGGACACAGACTATGGCTACACCTTC.

In this sample, this clone turned up many times. The chain links TRBV6-2 or TRBV6-3 to TRBJ1-4, with D tentatively TRBD1 (6 bases). Trimming cost V 2 bases and J 5 bases, with 18 bases left between them. This CDR3 region has 17 residues. CDR1 MNHEY and CDR2 SVGEGT come from the germline V gene. CDR3 sequence reads: CASSYLRGGRPNEKLFF. For the CDR3, the DNA is TGTGCCAGCAGTTACCTCAGGGGTGGACGCCCGAATGAAAAACTGTTTTTT.

The chain combines TRBV18 with TRBJ1-5; D uncertain. The V end lost 6 bases, the J end lost 11 bases, and 14 bases lay between the germline ends. There are 12 residues in the CDR3. CDR1 is KGHSH and CDR2 is LQKENI in the germline V gene. CDR3 sequence: CASSPEGVAQHF. CDR3 DNA sequence: TGTGCCAGCTCGCCCGAAGGTGTGGCCCAGCATTTT.

This clone was counted ten times or more. The chain couples TRBV28 to TRBJ2-1; TRBD2 might be the D (5 bases). Between the trimmed V and J ends, which lost 5 bases and 2 bases, there was a span of 16 bases. The germline gives CDR1 MDHEN, CDR2 SYDVKM. This CDR3 is 16 amino acids long. The CDR3 DNA sequence: TGTGCCAGCAGTACGCGCCGGGGAAGCACCTACAATGAGCAGTTCTTC. It yields the protein CASSTRRGSTYNEQFF. The whole variable domain, filled in from reference TRBV28 and TRBJ2-1, reads DVKVTQSSRYLVKRTGEKVFLECVQDMDHENMFWYRQDPGLGLRLIYFSYDVKMKEKGDIPEGYSVSREKKERFSLILESASTNQTSMYLCASSTRRGSTYNEQFFGPGTRLTVL.

Many counts were recorded for this clone. The chain employs TRBV5-1 and TRBJ1-2, with D possibly being TRBD1 (5 bases). From germline, CDR1 is SGHRS and CDR2 YFSETQ. The CDR3 consists of 14 residues. Trimming removed 1 base at V and 8 bases at J, with 15 bases between. The CDR3 region has the DNA TGCGCCAGCAGCTTGACGACAGAGGCAGGGGGCTACACCTTC. Translation gives CASSLTTEAGGYTF.

Worth noting for this clone: Possible read error: a much larger clone is one base away. At the DNA level, this CDR3 is encoded by other sequences in the same sample as well. CDR3 region: CASRDYGRGDSYTF. Here the CDR3 DNA reads TGTGCCAGCAGAGACTACGGCCGGGGGGATAGCTACACCTTT. The rearrangement links TRBV6-2 or TRBV6-3 to TRBJ1-2; D might be TRBD1 (5 bases). The germline V gene encodes CDR1 MNHEY and CDR2 SVGEGT. The CDR3 is made up of 14 amino acids.

This clone came up a few times. A much larger clone lies one base from this, so it may be a read error. The V and J genes are TRBV6-1 and TRBJ2-3; the D is unclear. In germline, CDR1 is MNHNS, CDR2 SASEGT. V lost 7 bases to trimming and J lost 2 bases, with 13 bases between them. The CDR3 sequence is 14 residues long. The CDR3 coding sequence is TGTGCCAGCATTCCCACGACTCTCACAGATACGCAGTATTTT. Protein sequence: CASIPTTLTDTQYF.

This clone was observed many times. The rearrangement links TRBV11-2 to TRBJ2-1; 7 bases agree with TRBD2. CDR3 length equals 12 residues. J gave up 7 bases and V 7 bases, and 4 bases lay outside the gene matches. The V gene's germline CDR1 is SGHAT and CDR2 FQNNGV. Written as DNA, the CDR3 is TGTGCCAGCACCTCGGGGGGAAATGAGCAGTTCTTC. It specifies CASTSGGNEQFF.

This clone was seen once. An end of the junction does not agree with germline; a read error may underlie this. This chain connects TRBV7-2 to TRBJ1-4; D ambiguous. This CDR3 has 15 amino acids. CDR1 and CDR2 (germline): SGHTA, FQGNSA. CDR3 protein: CDSSLVAATNEQLFF. The CDR3 DNA follows: TGTGACAGCAGCTTAGTGGCCGCAACTAATGAACAACTGTTTTTT.

This clone was seen many times. The rearrangement links TRBV4-3 to TRBJ1-4; D is ambiguous. Between the trimmed V and J ends, which lost 1 base and 5 bases, there was a span of 11 bases. CDR1 and CDR2 (germline): LGHNA, YSLEER. The CDR3 has 15 amino acids. The CDR3 region has the DNA TGCGCCAGCAGCCAAGTTGGGAGCCAGAATGAAAAACTGTTTTTT. Its translation is CASSQVGSQNEKLFF.

This sequence joins TRBV28 and TRBJ1-6; D unresolved. The CDR3 has 14 amino acids. Germline CDR1 reads MDHEN; CDR2 reads SYDVKM. The germline V and J ends were trimmed by 3 bases and 5 bases, with 8 bases remaining between them. The CDR3 loop reads CASSFVLHNSPLHF. Here the CDR3 DNA reads TGTGCCAGCAGTTTTGTACTTCATAATTCACCCCTCCACTTT.

This clone was detected a few times. A much more abundant neighbour one base away suggests this may be a read error. The rearrangement links TRBV20-1 to TRBJ2-5, with D possibly matching TRBD2 (5 bases). There are 15 residues in the CDR3. Trimming took 5 bases from V and 2 from J, leaving 18 bases between them. Germline CDR1 reads DFQATT; CDR2 reads SNEGSKA (reference sequence). The CDR3 reads CSAVTNQDWQETQYF. CDR3 nucleotides: TGCAGTGCTGTCACAAACCAGGACTGGCAAGAGACCCAGTACTTC.

In its sample, this clone was seen many times. V usage is TRBV7-9 and J usage is TRBJ2-2; no firm D call. V gave up 6 bases and J gave up 5 bases, with 7 bases separating them. The CDR3 sequence is 12 residues long. Germline values: CDR1 SEHNR, CDR2 FQNEAQ (reference sequence). CDR3 loop: CASREMTGELFF. The CDR3 DNA follows: TGTGCCAGCAGGGAGATGACCGGGGAGCTGTTTTTT.

This clone came up many times. This chain links TRBV10-3 with TRBJ2-7; perhaps D is TRBD1 or TRBD2 (5 bases each). The CDR3 runs 16 residues. Trimming left V 7 bases short and J 5 bases short, with 24 bases between. Germline V gene sequence: CDR1 ENHRY, CDR2 SYGVKD. The CDR3 sequence is CAIKVPKRGATHEQYF. Here the CDR3 DNA reads TGTGCCATCAAAGTACCTAAGAGGGGAGCAACCCACGAGCAGTACTTC.

This clone was counted only a few times. This may come from a read error, since a much larger clone is one base off. J is TRBJ2-3 and V is TRBV27, with D perhaps TRBD1 (5 bases). The CDR3 extends over 16 amino acids. The germline gives CDR1 MNHEY, CDR2 SMNVEV (reference sequence). The CDR3: CASSQFRDALTYTQYF. For the CDR3, the DNA is TGTGCCAGCAGTCAGTTCAGGGATGCCCTCACATATACGCAGTATTTT.

This sequence joins TRBV14 and TRBJ2-7; D gene unclear. Germline CDR1 SGHDN, CDR2 FVKESK. The CDR3 is 15 amino acids. V gave up 7 bases and J gave up 3 bases, with 19 bases separating them. DNA for the CDR3: TGTGCCAGCAATCCGACCGGGTCCCAGCGCTACGAGCAGTACTTC. As protein: CASNPTGSQRYEQYF.

This clone was counted ten times or more. Other DNA sequences in this specimen translate into the identical CDR3. The genes are TRBV2 and TRBJ2-1; 7 bases align to TRBD1. The CDR3 is made up of 16 amino acids. Germline V lookup: CDR1 SNHLY, CDR2 FYNNEI. V shed 7 bases and J 6 bases; nucleotides not matched to a gene: 15. CDR3: CASTGTVSSSGNEQFF. The CDR3 region has the DNA TGTGCCAGCACTGGGACAGTTTCCAGCTCGGGCAATGAGCAGTTCTTC.

This clone was observed many times. The chain is built from TRBV28 and TRBJ2-7, with D perhaps being TRBD1 or TRBD2 (5 bases each). Germline V gene lookup returns CDR1 MDHEN and CDR2 SYDVKM. The CDR3 contains 16 residues. V was clipped by 6 bases and J by 1 base, with 19 bases between them. The CDR3 DNA reads TGTGCCAGCAGCACCGTATGGTTGAGGGGATCCTACGAGCAGTACTTC. Residues: CASSTVWLRGSYEQYF.

This clone has ten or more counts. The chain has TRBV4-1 and TRBJ2-4; D gene uncertain. The CDR3 extends over 15 amino acids. Per the germline V gene, CDR1 is MGHRA and CDR2 is YSYEKL. V was pared by 4 bases and J by 0 bases, with 10 bases between. For the CDR3, the DNA is TGCGCCAGCAGCCTCGACCCGGTAGCCAAAAACATTCAGTACTTC. Translated: CASSLDPVAKNIQYF.

There are many counts of this clone. The rearrangement uses TRBV20-1 and TRBJ2-1, with 11 positions matching TRBD2. CDR1 is DFQATT, CDR2 SNEGSKA, per germline (reference sequence). This CDR3 has 17 amino acids. V gave up 1 base and J gave up 7 bases; unmatched junction bases: 12. The CDR3 DNA sequence: TGCAGTGCTAGAGGGCGGACTAGCGGGTTTGTACGGAATGAGCAGTTCTTC. Protein: CSARGRTSGFVRNEQFF.

This clone has only a few counts. The junction differs from germline at one of its ends, possibly a read error. The V gene is TRBV6-2 or TRBV6-3, the J gene TRBJ2-1, with TRBD1 as a possible D gene (5 bases). This CDR3 is built from 14 residues. CDR1 is MNHEY and CDR2 is SVGEGT in the germline V gene. The CDR3 loop reads CAISYSGLYNEQFF. The CDR3 DNA is TGTGCCATCAGTTACTCAGGGCTTTACAATGAGCAGTTCTTC.

This clone came up many times. The chain links TRBV7-2 to TRBJ2-7; tentative D call: TRBD1 (6 bases). Trimming pared 5 bases from V and 4 bases from J, leaving 9 bases between. There are 12 residues in the CDR3. The germline V gene has CDR1 SGHTA and CDR2 FQGNSA. The CDR3 DNA sequence: TGTGCCAGCAGCCCCACAGGGTACGAGCAGTACTTC. This sequence encodes CASSPTGYEQYF. Full variable domain (outside the CDR3, taken from reference TRBV7-2 and TRBJ2-7): GAGVSQSPSNKVTEKGKDVELRCDPISGHTALYWYRQSLGQGLEFLIYFQGNSAPDKSGLPSDRFSAERTGGSVSTLTIQRTQQEDSAVYLCASSPTGYEQYFGPGTRLTVT.

In this sample, this clone turned up many times. This chain connects TRBV28 to TRBJ1-5, with 7 nucleotides matching TRBD1. This CDR3 spans 18 amino acids. V lost 4 bases, J lost 9 bases, and 21 bases stayed unmatched. The germline CDR1 and CDR2 sequences are MDHEN and SYDVKM. The CDR3 DNA sequence: TGTGCCAGCAGTTCCCCCTTACAGGGGTGGACTCAGTCGGCGCCCCAGCATTTT. Amino acids: CASSSPLQGWTQSAPQHF.

This clone was counted ten times or more. J is TRBJ1-1 and V is TRBV5-1; D uncertain. The germline V gene encodes CDR1 SGHRS and CDR2 YFSETQ. V was shortened by 5 bases and J by 3 bases, with 5 bases between the two germline ends. There are 11 residues in the CDR3. CDR3 sequence: CASRLDTEAFF. For the CDR3, the DNA is TGCGCCAGCAGACTTGACACTGAAGCTTTCTTT.

This clone has ten or more counts. This sequence joins TRBV19 and TRBJ2-4; D unresolved. This CDR3 contains 15 residues. Trimming shortened V by 5 bases and J by 1 base, and 12 bases separated the two germline ends. Germline CDR1 LNHDA, CDR2 SQIVND (reference sequence). CDR3 sequence: CASSAELGAKNIQYF. The CDR3 bases are TGTGCCAGTAGTGCCGAGCTCGGCGCCAAAAACATTCAGTACTTC.

This clone was picked up a small number of times. This sequence may be a read error, since a much larger clone differs from it by one base. DNA of the CDR3: TGCGCCAGCAGCCAAGCCAAGGTTGTGGGACAGGCGAACACCGGGGAGCTGTTTTTT. This gives the protein CASSQAKVVGQANTGELFF. The chain employs TRBV4-1 and TRBJ2-2, with TRBD1 identical over 8 bases. Trimming at V came to 1 base and at J to 0 bases, leaving 10 bases not matched to a gene. Per germline, CDR1 MGHRA and CDR2 YSYEKL. This CDR3 has 19 residues.

The CDR3 spells CASREGTGTGELFF. The CDR3 nucleotides are TGCGCCAGCAGGGAAGGGACGGGGACCGGGGAGCTGTTTTTT. This chain links TRBV10-2 with TRBJ2-2; D may match TRBD1 or TRBD2 (5 bases each). Germline V gene lookup returns CDR1 WSHSY and CDR2 SAAADI. Trimming took 6 bases from V and 5 from J, leaving 13 bases between them. This CDR3 has 14 residues.

This clone was recorded many times. This chain links TRBV2 with TRBJ1-6; the match to TRBD1 covers 7 bases. Trimming removed 5 bases from V and 1 base from J; junction bases left unmatched: 2. The CDR3 runs 15 residues. The V gene's germline CDR1 is SNHLY and CDR2 FYNNEI. DNA of the CDR3: TGTGCCAGCAGTAAGGACAGGTCCTATAATTCACCCCTCCACTTT. Translation gives CASSKDRSYNSPLHF. Full variable domain (missing parts from reference TRBV2 and TRBJ1-6): EPEVTQTPSHQVTQMGQEVILRCVPISNHLYFYWYRQILGQKVEFLVSFYNNEISEKSEIFDDQFSVERPDGSNFTLKIRSTKLEDSAMYFCASSKDRSYNSPLHFGNGTRLTVT.

The V and J genes are TRBV11-2 and TRBJ2-1; D possibly corresponds to TRBD2 (6 bases). CDR1 and CDR2 (germline): SGHAT, FQNNGV. This CDR3 has 15 residues. V gave up 6 bases and J gave up 4 bases, with 16 bases separating them. The CDR3 reads CASRWALAGYNEQFF. Here the CDR3 DNA reads TGTGCCAGCAGATGGGCACTGGCGGGATACAATGAGCAGTTCTTC.

This clone was seen ten or more times. Distinct nucleotide sequences in the sample also encode this CDR3. The V gene is TRBV4-1, the J gene TRBJ2-1, with 11 bases identical to TRBD1. CDR3 size: 15 residues. Germline-derived CDR1 and CDR2 are MGHRA and YSYEKL. The junction had 4 bases not matched to a gene; V was cut back by 2 bases and J by 7 bases. CDR3 DNA: TGCGCCAGCAGCCAACCGGGACAGGGGGTTAATGAGCAGTTCTTC. It is translated as CASSQPGQGVNEQFF.

This clone was counted many times. The chain links TRBV6-2 or TRBV6-3 to TRBJ2-3; the D is unclear. The V gene's germline CDR1 is MNHEY and CDR2 SVGEGT. The CDR3 runs to 14 residues. V lost 1 base and J 4 bases, leaving 9 bases between the germline ends. The CDR3 sequence: CASSYWLAADTQYF. The CDR3 DNA reads TGTGCCAGCAGTTACTGGTTAGCTGCAGATACGCAGTATTTT.

This clone was detected ten times or more. The V call is TRBV30, the J call TRBJ1-2; 10 bases fit TRBD1. Germline loops: CDR1 GTSNPN, CDR2 SVGIG (reference sequence). V dropped 4 bases and J dropped 3; count of bases not matched to a gene: 17. The CDR3 is 18 residues long. Written as DNA, the CDR3 is TGTGCCTGGACACCGCTCCCGGGACAGGGGAGGGGATACTATGGCTACACCTTC. It yields the protein CAWTPLPGQGRGYYGYTF.